A single T cell receptor beta chain is shown here with its context. Antigen specificity is unknown. The sample originates from a study of T cell responses to AZD1222 COVID-19 vaccine. The overall study: Some second doses came at about 4 weeks and others at about 12 weeks; these were pooled.

Study-level points and caveats: Targeting of unmutated variant regions was reportedly seen in nearly half of spike-specific TCRs. Donors in the cohort were predominantly white British and more often female, and clonal diversity was possibly underestimated.

There are 12 residues in the CDR3. The germline gives CDR1 SGHRS, CDR2 YFSETQ. V dropped 5 bases and J dropped 8 bases, with 13 bases sitting between them. Measured with immunoSEQ multiplex PCR; TCRdb has only the in-frame clones, and not every one. The data hold 65,000 to 85,000 clones, with around 84% observed a single time. The clonotype originates from an adult in good health. Sequencing used peripheral blood, obtained on day 0 of AZD1222 vaccination. This rearrangement joins TRBV5-1 to TRBJ1-2, with D uncertain. As DNA, the CDR3 is TGCGCCAGCAGTCGGGGAGAAGGGGGCTACACCTTC. Its protein is CASSRGEGGYTF.